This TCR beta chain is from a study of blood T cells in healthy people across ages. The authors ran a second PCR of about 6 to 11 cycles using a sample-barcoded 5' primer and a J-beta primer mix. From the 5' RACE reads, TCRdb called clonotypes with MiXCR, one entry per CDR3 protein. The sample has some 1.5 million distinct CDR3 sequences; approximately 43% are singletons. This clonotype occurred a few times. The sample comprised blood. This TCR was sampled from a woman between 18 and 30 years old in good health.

Here the CDR3 DNA reads TGCAGCGTTATGGGGTTGAACACTGAAGCTTTCTTT. It codes for CSVMGLNTEAFF. V usage is TRBV29-1 and J usage is TRBJ1-1; no reliable D call. The length of the CDR3 is 12 residues. V lost 5 bases and J 0 bases, leaving 7 bases between the germline ends. The germline gives CDR1 SQVTM, CDR2 ANQGSEA.